These 24 T cell receptor beta chains share one sample of origin, sequenced in a study of beta chain features in type 1 diabetes. cDNA synthesis used the whole RNA isolate, giving expressed TCRB sequences. Produced via immunoSEQ multiplex PCR; TCRdb's table is partial and in-frame only. Of some 150,000 clones in the sample, about a tenth were seen once. Sequenced input: central memory CD4+ T cells from blood. The receptors here all came from a woman between 35 and 50 years old in good health.

This chain uses TRBV25-1 with TRBJ1-5; D possibly corresponds to TRBD1 (5 bases). The germline CDR1 and CDR2 sequences are MGHDK and SYGVNS. The CDR3 is 15 amino acids. V dropped 4 bases and J dropped 4 bases, with 14 bases sitting between them. The CDR3 reads CASSAQGLGNQPQHF. The CDR3 bases are TGTGCCAGCAGTGCCCAGGGATTAGGTAATCAGCCCCAGCATTTT.

This clone was seen a handful of times. The chain uses TRBV7-9 and TRBJ2-1; 9 bases fit TRBD2. V gave up 0 bases and J gave up 4 bases; unmatched junction bases: 4. Germline loops: CDR1 SEHNR, CDR2 FQNEAQ (reference sequence). The length of the CDR3 is 16 residues. This chain's CDR3 is CASSLARGGRYNEQFF. CDR3 sequence (DNA): TGTGCCAGCAGCTTAGCGCGGGGGGGCCGGTACAATGAGCAGTTCTTC.

This clone was seen a handful of times. V usage is TRBV5-1 and J usage is TRBJ1-2; maybe TRBD1 (6 bases). The germline V and J ends were trimmed by 0 bases and 4 bases, with 10 bases remaining between them. The germline gives CDR1 SGHRS, CDR2 YFSETQ. This CDR3 comprises 14 residues. CDR3 sequence (DNA): TGCGCCAGCAGCTTGGCCGGGGACATCTATGGCTACACCTTC. Protein: CASSLAGDIYGYTF.

This chain links TRBV2 with TRBJ2-5; TRBD2 is a possible D gene (6 bases). Germline V lookup: CDR1 SNHLY, CDR2 FYNNEI. V was pared by 6 bases and J by 1 base, with 9 bases between. The CDR3 has 13 residues. In nucleotides, the CDR3 is TGTGCCAGCAGGGCGGGGACCCAAGAGACCCAGTACTTC. It translates to CASRAGTQETQYF.

The table lists this clone with a few counts. The chain is built from TRBV5-1 and TRBJ2-2; D uncertain. The V end lost 3 bases, the J end lost 0 bases, and 6 bases lay between the germline ends. Germline assignment: CDR1 SGHRS and CDR2 YFSETQ. This CDR3 is 14 amino acids long. The CDR3 bases are TGCGCCAGCAGCTCGCCAGCGAACACCGGGGAGCTGTTTTTT. Residues: CASSSPANTGELFF.

The V gene is TRBV5-4, the J gene TRBJ1-2; 7 bases map to TRBD1. J gave up 4 bases and V 5 bases, and 5 bases lay outside the gene matches. Germline-derived CDR1 and CDR2 are SGHNT and YYREEE (reference sequence). This CDR3 region has 13 residues. For the CDR3, the DNA is TGTGCCAGCAGGGAGGGGGCAGGCTATGGCTACACCTTC. Protein sequence: CASREGAGYGYTF.

V gene TRBV16 combines with J gene TRBJ2-2; D not certain. V was shortened by 3 bases and J by 3 bases, with 11 bases between the two germline ends. The CDR3 has 15 amino acids. Per germline, CDR1 KGHSY and CDR2 FQNENV. CDR3 coding DNA: TGTGCCAGCAGCCATGCGACTGGGTACACCGGGGAGCTGTTTTTT. Amino acid sequence: CASSHATGYTGELFF.

The chain recombines TRBV10-3 with TRBJ2-1; 13 bases match TRBD2. V shed 3 bases and J 8 bases; nucleotides not matched to a gene: 7. CDR3 size: 16 residues. Germline-derived CDR1 and CDR2 are ENHRY and SYGVKD. In DNA, the CDR3 is TGTGCCATCAGTGACCCAACTAGCGGGGGGGCCTATGAGCAGTTCTTC. Translating it yields CAISDPTSGGAYEQFF.

The chain couples TRBV5-1 to TRBJ1-1; a weak D match, TRBD1 (5 bases). V lost 0 bases to trimming and J lost 0 bases, with 12 bases between them. The CDR3 extends over 16 amino acids. CDR1 is SGHRS, CDR2 YFSETQ, per germline. CDR3 sequence reads: CASSLVRGVMNTEAFF. CDR3 coding DNA: TGCGCCAGCAGCTTGGTTCGGGGGGTAATGAACACTGAAGCTTTCTTT.

This clone has a handful of counts. The V and J genes are TRBV5-4 and TRBJ1-2; D unresolved. The CDR3 consists of 15 residues. V lost 4 bases and J lost 0, with 13 bases in between. CDR1 SGHNT and CDR2 YYREEE come from the germline V gene (reference sequence). CDR3 in DNA: TGTGCCAGCAGCCAAGCCCCCGGGACTAACTATGGCTACACCTTC. It specifies CASSQAPGTNYGYTF.

This clone was seen more than once but under ten times. The V and J genes are TRBV2 and TRBJ2-1; TRBD2 matches at 7 bases. CDR3 length: 12 amino acids. In germline, CDR1 is SNHLY, CDR2 FYNNEI. V was clipped by 3 bases and J by 9 bases; unmatched bases: 2. CDR3 in DNA: TGTGCCAGCAGTGAGTCTAGCGGTGAGCAGTTCTTC. Translating gives CASSESSGEQFF.

V gene TRBV14 combines with J gene TRBJ2-3; the D is unclear. Germline CDR1 SGHDN, CDR2 FVKESK. V was cut by 5 bases and J by 5 bases, with 8 bases left in between. CDR3 size: 12 residues. The DNA of the CDR3 is TGTGCCAGCAGCTCTTCCGGAGATACGCAGTATTTT. It is translated as CASSSSGDTQYF. Together with reference TRBV14 and TRBJ2-3, the CDR3 gives the full variable domain: EAGVTQFPSHSVIEKGQTVTLRCDPISGHDNLYWYRRVMGKEIKFLLHFVKESKQDESGMPNNRFLAERTGGTYSTLKVQPAELEDSGVYFCASSSSGDTQYFGPGTRLTVL.

The V call is TRBV11-2, the J call TRBJ1-1; 7 nucleotides align to TRBD1. The J segment lost 9 bases and the V segment lost 1 base, leaving 5 bases of the junction unmatched. There are 13 residues in the CDR3. Germline values: CDR1 SGHAT, CDR2 FQNNGV. The CDR3 loop is CASSLGRDSKAFF. The CDR3 region has the DNA TGTGCCAGCAGCTTAGGGAGGGACAGTAAAGCTTTCTTT.

The sample holds a few counts of this clone. This specimen includes other DNA sequences encoding the same CDR3. This sequence joins TRBV7-7 and TRBJ2-3; tentatively, D is TRBD2 (5 bases). Germline V gene sequence: CDR1 SSHAT, CDR2 FNYEAQ (reference sequence). The CDR3 extends over 13 amino acids. V was clipped by 0 bases and J by 6 bases, with 7 bases between them. This CDR3 is CASSLAEADTQYF. CDR3 bases: TGTGCCAGCAGCTTAGCGGAGGCGGATACGCAGTATTTT. The full variable domain, completed using reference TRBV7-7 and TRBJ2-3, is GAGVSQSPRYKVTKRGQDVTLRCDPISSHATLYWYQQALGQGPEFLTYFNYEAQPDKSGLPSDRFSAERPEGSISTLTIQRTEQRDSAMYRCASSLAEADTQYFGPGTRLTVL.

This sequence joins TRBV5-6 and TRBJ1-4; maybe TRBD1 (5 bases). Germline V gene sequence: CDR1 SGHDT, CDR2 YYEEEE. Trimming shortened V by 3 bases and J by 4 bases, and 16 bases separated the two germline ends. The CDR3 consists of 16 residues. CDR3 amino acids: CASSWGGTAFNEKLFF. In DNA form, the CDR3 reads TGTGCCAGCAGCTGGGGCGGGACGGCCTTTAATGAAAAACTGTTTTTT.

This chain links TRBV7-9 with TRBJ1-5, with D possibly TRBD1 on 5 matching bases. V dropped 6 bases and J dropped 4 bases, with 13 bases sitting between them. Germline CDR1 reads SEHNR; CDR2 reads FQNEAQ (reference sequence). The CDR3 is 14 residues long. For the CDR3, the DNA is TGTGCCAGCAGTGTCGACAGAGGAAATCAGCCCCAGCATTTT. Translation gives CASSVDRGNQPQHF.

This clone has a handful of counts. The chain carries TRBV7-2 and TRBJ1-5; 7 bases are shared with TRBD1. Trimming at V came to 3 bases and at J to 3 bases, leaving 5 bases not matched to a gene. This CDR3 has 15 residues. Per the germline V gene, CDR1 is SGHTA and CDR2 is FQGNSA. Here the CDR3 DNA reads TGTGCCAGCAGCTTCACAGGGGAGACCAATCAGCCCCAGCATTTT. Protein sequence: CASSFTGETNQPQHF.

This clone has a handful of counts. The chain employs TRBV19 and TRBJ2-5; 10 bases map to TRBD1. From germline, CDR1 is LNHDA and CDR2 SQIVND (reference sequence). V shed 6 bases and J 5 bases; nucleotides not matched to a gene: 12. This CDR3 is built from 16 residues. The CDR3 reads CASSPGPGTGDETQYF. CDR3 coding DNA: TGTGCCAGTAGCCCCGGTCCCGGGACAGGGGACGAGACCCAGTACTTC.

This chain joins TRBV15 and TRBJ1-2; D unclear. V was cut by 8 bases and J by 5 bases, with 12 bases left in between. Germline V lookup: CDR1 LNHNV, CDR2 YYDKDF (reference sequence). This CDR3 spans 12 amino acids. The CDR3 here is CATHEVKYGYTF. In DNA, the CDR3 is TGTGCCACCCATGAGGTCAAATATGGCTACACCTTC.

This clone has just a few counts. The chain joins TRBV19 to TRBJ1-1, with D perhaps TRBD1 (5 bases). The germline gives CDR1 LNHDA, CDR2 SQIVND (reference sequence). Deletions cut 7 bases from V and 6 bases from J, with 15 bases between. The CDR3 has 13 residues. CDR3 DNA: TGTGCCAGTACCGGGTCGGGCAGGGCTGAAGCTTTCTTT. Residues: CASTGSGRAEAFF.

Only a few counts were recorded for this clone. The chain has TRBV5-4 and TRBJ1-2, with TRBD1 identical over 11 bases. This CDR3 has 14 amino acids. With 4 bases clipped from V and 5 bases from J, the junction kept 4 bases outside the gene matches. CDR1 and CDR2 from the germline V gene are SGHNT and YYREEE (reference sequence). The CDR3 loop is CASSAGQGAYGYTF. CDR3 bases: TGTGCCAGCAGCGCCGGACAGGGGGCATATGGCTACACCTTC.

This clone has more than one count but fewer than ten. This chain connects TRBV5-4 to TRBJ2-3; tentatively, D is TRBD2 (5 bases). Germline CDR1 and CDR2: SGHNT and YYREEE (reference sequence). The CDR3 extends over 15 amino acids. Trimming took off 0 bases at V and 0 bases at J, with 8 bases between the two ends. CDR3 sequence (DNA): TGTGCCAGCAGCTTGGGAGGGAGTAGCACAGATACGCAGTATTTT. This translates into CASSLGGSSTDTQYF. The full variable domain, with the rest looked up from reference TRBV5-4 and TRBJ2-3, is ETGVTQSPTHLIKTRGQQVTLRCSSQSGHNTVSWYQQALGQGPQFIFQYYREEENGRGNFPPRFSGLQFPNYSSELNVNALELDDSALYLCASSLGGSSTDTQYFGPGTRLTVL.

The chain joins TRBV18 to TRBJ2-7; the D is unclear. V was cut by 2 bases and J by 2 bases, with 13 bases left in between. The CDR3 totals 15 residues. The germline gives CDR1 KGHSH, CDR2 LQKENI. The CDR3 spells CASSPGPFQAYEQYF. In DNA form, the CDR3 reads TGTGCCAGCTCACCAGGGCCTTTCCAGGCCTACGAGCAGTACTTC.

The genes are TRBV14 and TRBJ1-1; 7 positions match TRBD1. Trimming took 5 bases from V and 6 from J; bases not matched to a gene: 9. The CDR3 consists of 14 residues. The germline V gene has CDR1 SGHDN and CDR2 FVKESK. CDR3 bases: TGTGCCAGCAGCGCTTGGACAGGTCGCCCTGAAGCTTTCTTT. Protein: CASSAWTGRPEAFF.